The sequence of this T cell receptor (beta chain) was determined in a study of T cells in Graves' hyperthyroidism and ophthalmopathy. Every diagnosis used clinical symptoms, serum thyroxine and TRAb, thyroid ultrasound and orbital computed tomography. The TCR beta CDR3 regions underwent amplification using RNA transcripts as the source. Initially, a first-round RT-PCR of the TCR CDR3 employed the HTBI primer set. TCRdb analysed the multiplex PCR reads with MiXCR anew, one entry per CDR3 protein. The table lists 500,000 to 750,000 distinct CDR3 sequences, 15% to 19% of them singletons. The TCR sequence derives from a woman between 25 and 40 years old with Graves' hyperthyroidism. Material for sequencing was blood.

The CDR3 sequence: CASSIDVRAGQVSGANVLTF. The CDR3 region has the DNA TGTGCCAGTAGTATAGATGTGCGGGCGGGACAGGTCTCTGGGGCCAACGTCCTGACTTTC. V and J are TRBV19 and TRBJ2-6; 8 bases align to TRBD1. The germline V gene encodes CDR1 LNHDA and CDR2 SQIVND (reference sequence). This CDR3 is 20 amino acids long. V gave up 0 bases and J gave up 0 bases; unmatched junction bases: 10.